A selection of T cell receptor beta chains follows, all from one sample in a study of cytomegalovirus exposure and HLA in healthy donors. Measured with immunoSEQ multiplex PCR; TCRdb has only the in-frame clones, and not every one. The table records about 150,000 clones, 70% to 80% of them present only once. The sample taken for sequencing was PBMCs. The receptor source for this set is a woman aged 40 to 55 in good health and CMV-seronegative. Each CDR3 is given with its conserved first and last residue. Fields, in order: CDR3 length, V gene, D gene, clone size, J gene, CDR3 protein, CDR3 DNA. D genes are given only for firm matches. Size values are once, few and many counts, or a class for expanded clones, and some rows have none.

>16|TRBV21-1|.|.|TRBJ2-5
CASSGGVTASRETQYF
TGTGCCAGCAGCGGGGGGGTGACGGCTTCACGTGAGACCCAGTACTTC
>14|TRBV5-1|TRBD1|.|TRBJ1-5
CASSLGTGNQPQHF
TGCGCCAGCAGCCTAGGGACAGGCAATCAGCCCCAGCATTTT
>15|TRBV5-5|TRBD2|.|TRBJ2-3
CASSPLAGATDTQYF
TGTGCCAGCAGTCCTTTGGCGGGAGCCACAGATACGCAGTATTTT
>19|TRBV23-1|.|.|TRBJ1-2
CASSQSLPRLRVWFYGYTF
TGCGCCAGCAGTCAATCTCTCCCCCGCCTCCGGGTTTGGTTCTATGGCTACACCTTC
>12|TRBV5-4|.|.|TRBJ2-3
CASSFARDTQYF
TGTGCCAGCAGCTTTGCGAGGGATACGCAGTATTTT
>14|TRBV5-4|.|.|TRBJ1-1
CASSLEGGRTEAFF
TGTGCCAGCAGCTTGGAGGGGGGGCGGACTGAAGCTTTCTTT
>16|TRBV5-6|TRBD1|.|TRBJ2-1
CASSPDRASSYNEQFF
TGTGCCAGCAGCCCGGACAGGGCGAGCTCCTACAATGAGCAGTTCTTC
>13|TRBV6-1|TRBD1|.|TRBJ2-7
CASNRDRPYEQYF
TGTGCCAGCAATCGGGACAGACCCTACGAGCAGTACTTC
>16|TRBV12-2|.|.|TRBJ1-5
CASRPRSPAGNQPQHF
TGTGCAAGTCGCCCCCGGAGCCCGGCAGGGAATCAGCCCCAGCATTTT
>15|TRBV18|.|.|TRBJ1-1
CASSPTDDMNTEAFF
TGTGCCAGCTCACCGACAGACGATATGAACACTGAAGCTTTCTTT
>14|TRBV5-5|.|.|TRBJ1-3
CASSSGVSGNTIYF
TGTGCCAGCAGCTCCGGGGTCTCTGGAAACACCATATATTTT
>19|TRBV7-9|TRBD1|few|TRBJ2-3
CASSPQARTGGNFTDTQYF
TGTGCCAGCAGCCCCCAAGCAAGAACAGGGGGCAACTTCACAGATACGCAGTATTTT
>14|TRBV28|TRBD1|.|TRBJ2-5
CASSSVRGQETQYF
TGTGCCAGCAGTTCGGTCAGGGGGCAAGAGACCCAGTACTTC
>12|TRBV10-3|.|.|TRBJ2-1
CAIRGDYNEQFF
TGTGCCATCAGAGGAGATTACAATGAGCAGTTCTTC
>15|TRBV5-1|TRBD2|.|TRBJ2-3
CASSDLAGGADTQYF
TGCGCCAGCAGCGACCTAGCGGGAGGAGCAGATACGCAGTATTTT
>14|TRBV7-9|.|.|TRBJ1-1
CASSLDRGNTEAFF
TGTGCCAGCAGCTTAGATCGGGGGAACACTGAAGCTTTCTTT
>15|TRBV6-1|TRBD1|.|TRBJ2-7
CASSGQGSWVYEQYF
TGTGCCAGCAGTGGACAGGGGTCTTGGGTCTACGAGCAGTACTTC
>15|TRBV30|.|.|TRBJ1-3
CAWSGQLTGGNTIYF
TGTGCCTGGAGTGGACAACTGACAGGTGGAAACACCATATATTTT
>16|TRBV7-8|.|.|TRBJ1-4
CATLLSETATNEKLFF
TGTGCCACTCTGCTATCGGAGACGGCAACTAATGAAAAACTGTTTTTT
>15|TRBV7-9|.|.|TRBJ2-7
CASSRDPTASTKQYF
TGTGCCAGCAGCCGAGACCCGACAGCCTCTACGAAGCAGTACTTC
>13|TRBV6-4|.|.|TRBJ2-2
CASSDSQGGELFF
TGTGCCAGCAGTGACTCACAGGGCGGGGAGCTGTTTTTT
>19|TRBV5-4|TRBD2|.|TRBJ2-3
CASSLGSSGRLVGTDTQYF
TGTGCCAGCAGCTTGGGGAGTAGCGGGAGACTGGTGGGCACAGATACGCAGTATTTT
>13|TRBV6-1|TRBD1|few|TRBJ1-5
CASSERDSQPQHF
TGTGCCAGCAGTGAACGGGACAGTCAGCCCCAGCATTTT
>16|TRBV5-1|.|.|TRBJ1-2
CASSLPLSGANYGYTF
TGCGCCAGCAGCTTGCCGCTGTCGGGGGCTAACTATGGCTACACCTTC
>13|TRBV10-3|.|.|TRBJ1-1
CAISEEEGTEAFF
TGTGCCATCAGTGAGGAGGAGGGGACTGAAGCTTTCTTT
>15|TRBV27|.|.|TRBJ1-2
CASSFDASPGYGYTF
TGTGCCAGCAGTTTCGACGCCTCTCCCGGGTATGGCTACACCTTC
>15|TRBV5-1|.|once|TRBJ2-2
CASSWPSSNTGELFF
TGCGCCAGCAGCTGGCCTAGCTCGAACACCGGGGAGCTGTTTTTT
>14|TRBV15|.|.|TRBJ2-7
CATSRDSADYEQYF
TGTGCCACCAGCAGAGATTCCGCAGACTACGAGCAGTACTTC
>13|TRBV5-4|.|.|TRBJ2-7
CASSIIQGNEQYF
TGTGCCAGCAGCATTATACAGGGAAACGAGCAGTACTTC
>13|TRBV10-3|.|few|TRBJ1-1
CAIRQGMNTEAFF
TGTGCCATCAGGCAGGGGATGAACACTGAAGCTTTCTTT
>14|TRBV7-2|.|once|TRBJ1-5
CASSFTGGNQPQHF
TGTGCCAGCAGCTTTACGGGAGGCAATCAGCCCCAGCATTTT
>15|TRBV6-1|TRBD2|.|TRBJ2-1
CASSETSGTHNEQFF
TGTGCCAGCAGTGAGACTAGCGGGACCCACAATGAGCAGTTCTTC
>16|TRBV29-1|.|.|TRBJ1-2
CSVEGGGGAFNYGYTF
TGCAGCGTTGAAGGTGGAGGAGGAGCCTTCAACTATGGCTACACCTTC
>17|TRBV30|TRBD1|few|TRBJ1-5
CAWSNRGQSYSNQPQHF
TGTGCCTGGAGCAACAGGGGACAATCCTATAGCAATCAGCCCCAGCATTTT
>15|TRBV6-1|.|few|TRBJ1-5
CASLEGAGGNQPQHF
TGTGCCAGCCTCGAAGGGGCAGGGGGCAATCAGCCCCAGCATTTT
>15|TRBV18|.|.|TRBJ1-1
CASSPSRTDSTEAFF
TGTGCCAGCTCACCTAGCCGGACAGATTCCACTGAAGCTTTCTTT
>12|TRBV29-1|TRBD1|.|TRBJ2-1
CSAQGAPQEQFF
TGCAGCGCCCAGGGGGCTCCTCAAGAGCAGTTCTTC
>16|TRBV2|TRBD1|.|TRBJ1-5
CASSALGQGGDQPQHF
TGTGCCAGCAGTGCCTTAGGACAGGGAGGGGATCAGCCCCAGCATTTT
>12|TRBV6-1|TRBD1|.|TRBJ2-7
CASRRQGYEQYF
TGTGCCAGCAGGAGACAGGGGTACGAGCAGTACTTC
>11|TRBV20-1|.|.|TRBJ2-5
CSASPTQTQYF
TGCAGTGCTAGCCCAACACAGACCCAGTACTTC
>14|TRBV2|TRBD2|.|TRBJ2-3
CASSGGGGRDTQYF
TGTGCCAGCAGTGGGGGCGGGGGGAGAGATACGCAGTATTTT
>15|TRBV28|TRBD1|.|TRBJ1-6
CASRQGQGDSSPLHF
TGTGCCAGCAGGCAGGGACAGGGGGATTCTTCACCCCTCCACTTT
>16|TRBV6-5|.|.|TRBJ2-3
CASSYSTLARTDTQYF
TGTGCCAGCAGTTACTCGACTCTAGCGCGCACAGATACGCAGTATTTT
>17|TRBV15|.|few|TRBJ1-3
CATSSQGVDGSGNTIYF
TGTGCCACCAGCTCCCAAGGGGTAGACGGCTCTGGAAACACCATATATTTT
>17|TRBV6-1|.|once|TRBJ2-2
CASSAFSVLAGNGELFF
TGTGCCAGCAGTGCATTTTCGGTGCTTGCAGGAAACGGGGAGCTGTTTTTT
>16|TRBV10-3|.|.|TRBJ1-5
CAISEGARGPNQPQHF
TGTGCCATCAGTGAAGGGGCCAGGGGTCCCAATCAGCCCCAGCATTTT
>13|TRBV5-4|TRBD1|.|TRBJ1-2
CASSAGTGGGYTF
TGTGCCAGCAGCGCAGGGACAGGCGGTGGCTACACCTTC
>14|TRBV27|.|.|TRBJ2-5
CASSSTGDVAAQYF
TGTGCCAGCAGTTCGACGGGGGATGTGGCGGCCCAGTACTTC
>14|TRBV5-6|.|.|TRBJ1-1
CASSLNDRNTEAFF
TGTGCCAGCAGCTTAAACGACAGGAACACTGAAGCTTTCTTT
>15|TRBV9|TRBD1|few|TRBJ2-3
CASSVRTGSTDTQYF
TGTGCCAGCAGCGTCCGGACAGGGTCAACAGATACGCAGTATTTT
>14|TRBV6-5|TRBD1|.|TRBJ2-7
CASRGGQGGYEQYF
TGTGCCAGCAGGGGAGGACAGGGAGGCTACGAGCAGTACTTC
>12|TRBV5-4|.|.|TRBJ2-1
CASSLDGTEQFF
TGTGCCAGCAGCTTGGACGGGACAGAGCAGTTCTTC